This T cell receptor (beta chain) was profiled in a study of identical twins (dated by TCRdb to between 2015 and 2016). Turning to the overall study: The study deep-sequenced TCR alpha and beta repertoires from monozygotic twins, unrelated adults of various ages and cord blood to test whether fetal clonotypes persist. To rule out contamination, the twin experiments were replicated at different times with different library preparation protocols.

Every donor in the study was a healthy Caucasian. The twin cohort comprised three pairs of female monozygotic twins, all aged about 18 to 29 years. Positive isolation kits from Invitrogen were used to isolate CD4+ and CD8+ T cell populations. Libraries were made using 5' RACE. Reads for this sample came from an Illumina HiSeq 2000. A universal primer binding site was introduced by template switching, and a unique molecular identifier was present in the final cDNA, enabling accurate counting of TCR cDNA molecules. Specific primers in the conserved constant-segment region were used to synthesize first-strand cDNA for TCR alpha and beta chains. To control for contamination, each cDNA library was double barcoded with a SMART-Mk sample barcode plus Illumina barcodes. TruSeq adapter sequences and Illumina sample barcodes were added in two successive PCR steps. TCR alpha and beta cDNA libraries were sequenced on the Illumina HiSeq platform with custom primers. Regarding the original processing steps: Raw reads were processed with MiGEC to extract unique molecular identifiers, and MiXCR was used to determine CDR3 positions. Recombination models were inferred per individual with the repgenHMM and IGoR tools using an EM algorithm. The analysis of shared clonotypes was done with the tcR package in R, with sharing normalized by the product of cloneset sizes. To study raw recombination free of thymic and clonal selection effects, out-of-frame nonproductive sequences were analyzed. TCRdb passed the public sequencing reads through fastp at Q25 and MiXCR, retaining productive beta sequences. Every entry covers one CDR3 protein and lists the most common genes and DNA from its rows. It is TCRdb's table, rather than the study itself, that gives the V and J calls and clone size. Within this sample are some 500,000 distinct CDR3 sequences, with 14% of them counted one time only. About 0.53% of the sample belongs to the ten largest clones.

Regarding this clonotype: The antigen it binds to is not known. Base qualities are not recorded, but no much larger clone differs from it by a single base.

The germline V end is reduced by 2 bases and the J end by 7 bases; junction bases left unmatched: 3. Including the terminal cysteine and phenylalanine, the CDR3 comprises 14 residues. Of the read, only the CDR3 DNA is kept; its 42 bases are in frame from base 1. CDR1 and CDR2 are drawn from the germline V gene: ENHRY, SYGVKD. Results the study describes overall, beyond this receptor: Compared with coincidental sharing between unrelated individuals, out-of-frame TCR alpha sequences shared between twins had an excess of sequences with low generation probability. Because the same donors could not be followed over many years, the conclusions relied on cross-sectional statistical analysis. Fewer insertions were carried by abundant cord blood beta clonotypes, a similar but weaker trend appeared in young adult naive repertoires, and no such trend appeared in memory repertoires. Invariant T cells such as MAIT and iNKT could partly confound zero-insertion analyses, though diverse VJ usage argued against this for most clonotypes. Recombination models systematically underestimated out-of-frame TCR alpha sharing in monozygotic twins but agreed with sharing between unrelated individuals. Excess twin sharing in beta out-of-frame sequences was weaker because fewer shared sequences lowered the signal-to-noise ratio.

These records were also assigned to another study, of yellow fever vaccine responses in identical twins. Reported in the second study: The authors reported that the T cell response to vaccination in identical twins appeared partly convergent and partly personalized. In the study, vaccine-responding T cell clones were precisely tracked in identical twins.

The sequence links TRBV10-3 to TRBJ1-5, with 9 central nucleotides matching TRBD1. The sequencing input was CD4+ T cells sorted from blood. This TCR derives from a woman aged 18-29 years in good health. This receptor carries the CDR3 CAISENRGQQPQHF. In nucleotides, the sequence is TGTGCCATCAGTGAGAACAGGGGGCAACAGCCCCAGCATTTT.